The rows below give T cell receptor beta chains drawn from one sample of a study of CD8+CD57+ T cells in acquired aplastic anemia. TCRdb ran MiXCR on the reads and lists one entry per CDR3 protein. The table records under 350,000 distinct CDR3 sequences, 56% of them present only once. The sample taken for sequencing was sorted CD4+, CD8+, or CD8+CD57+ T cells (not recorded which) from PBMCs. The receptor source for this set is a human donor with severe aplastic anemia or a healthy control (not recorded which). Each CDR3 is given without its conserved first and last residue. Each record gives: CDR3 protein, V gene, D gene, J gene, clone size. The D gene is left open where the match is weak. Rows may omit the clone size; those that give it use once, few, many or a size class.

SARVPSGANEKLF,TRBV20-1,-,TRBJ1-4,many
ASSGGVYGYT,TRBV5-1,-,TRBJ1-2,-
AISLARGGYNTEAF,TRBV10-3,-,TRBJ1-1,-
ATSRRASNQPQH,TRBV15,-,TRBJ1-5,-
SASVPREGGYTFGSGTSEQF,TRBV20-1,-,TRBJ2-1,-
ASSLATGRTTGVLF,TRBV7-2,-,TRBJ2-2,-
GGRGRGNTIY,TRBV30,TRBD1,TRBJ1-3,-
SARDRGNPYEQY,TRBV20-1,-,TRBJ2-7,-
SAAVGVETQY,TRBV20-1,-,TRBJ2-5,-
ASSLAQRAADTQY,TRBV7-2,-,TRBJ2-3,-
ASSLATQNVLT,TRBV7-9,-,TRBJ2-6,-
ASRTGQFQDTQY,TRBV12-3/TRBV12-4,TRBD1,TRBJ2-3,many
ATSDGRGQGEAQY,TRBV24-1,TRBD2,TRBJ2-5,-
AIPAPNNYGYT,TRBV2,-,TRBJ1-2,-
ASSLGRQGAYEQY,TRBV13,-,TRBJ2-7,few
ASSLGGQTPAQY,TRBV5-1,TRBD1,TRBJ2-5,many
ASSEARQGREKLF,TRBV2,TRBD1,TRBJ1-4,-
ASSPRSLWGQTYTLYEQY,TRBV12-3/TRBV12-4,-,TRBJ2-7,many
ASSLGGGARTDTQY,TRBV5-1,-,TRBJ2-3,-
SAHNRGGYT,TRBV20-1,TRBD1,TRBJ1-2,-
ASSQVRVSYNSPLH,TRBV5-6,-,TRBJ1-6,many
ASNLAGAEQY,TRBV25-1,-,TRBJ2-7,once
ASEPQRGDGYT,TRBV12-3/TRBV12-4,-,TRBJ1-2,-
ASSMLPGQNTGELF,TRBV19,-,TRBJ2-2,many
ASSSGGNTGELF,TRBV6-6,TRBD2,TRBJ2-2,-